These 9 T cell receptor beta chains share one sample of origin, sequenced in a study of T-cell memory formation after mild COVID-19. TCRdb fed the 5' RACE reads into MiXCR, producing one record per CDR3 protein. This sample has 75,000 to 95,000 distinct CDR3 sequences; over 13% occur once, and the top ten carry about two fifths. Sequencing used PBMCs or a T cell subset sorted from them (not recorded which). These receptors came from a man aged 18 to 30 who had mild COVID-19 (a few samples of this study predate the infection). Cell type and time point are not known.

This clonotype has only a few counts. The chain links TRBV15 to TRBJ2-3, with 7 bases matching TRBD2. This CDR3 has 19 amino acids. CDR1 LNHNV and CDR2 YYDKDF come from the germline V gene (reference sequence). V lost 0 bases to trimming and J lost 1 base; unmatched junction nucleotides: 13. The CDR3 spells CATSREFGLQAGRTDTQYF. CDR3 sequence (DNA): TGTGCCACCAGCAGAGAGTTCGGGTTACAAGCGGGACGCACAGATACGCAGTATTTT.

In this sample, this clonotype turned up a few times. The chain links TRBV5-1 to TRBJ1-5; D ambiguous. The germline gives CDR1 SGHRS, CDR2 YFSETQ. CDR3 length: 16 amino acids. Trimming cost V 0 bases and J 0 bases, with 10 bases left between them. The CDR3 loop is CASSLGSPPSNQPQHF. The CDR3 DNA reads TGCGCCAGCAGCTTGGGGTCACCGCCTAGCAATCAGCCCCAGCATTTT.

The rearrangement uses TRBV6-2 or TRBV6-3 and TRBJ1-2; unclear D gene. CDR1 and CDR2 (germline): MNHEY, SVGEGT. This CDR3 is 17 amino acids long. V gave up 7 bases and J gave up 2 bases, with 23 bases separating them. The chain's CDR3 is CASTPKLLRPPNYGYTF. In nucleotides, the CDR3 is TGTGCCAGCACACCAAAGTTGCTCAGGCCTCCAAACTATGGCTACACCTTC.

The chain carries TRBV29-1 and TRBJ1-1; the D is unclear. There are 12 residues in the CDR3. Trimming pared 6 bases from V and 7 bases from J, leaving 15 bases between. The germline CDR1 and CDR2 sequences are SQVTM and ANQGSEA. The CDR3, as DNA: TGCAGCGTCGCCCTAGGTGGCATTGAAGCTTTCTTT. Amino acid sequence: CSVALGGIEAFF.

The chain couples TRBV4-1 to TRBJ1-1, with 9 bases identical to TRBD1. The CDR3 loop spans 16 amino acids. Germline V CDR1 and CDR2: MGHRA, YSYEKL. The V segment lost 4 bases and the J segment 1 base; nucleotides outside the gene matches: 7. The CDR3, as DNA: TGCGCCAGCAGCCCCTGGACAGGGGAAAGGAACACTGAAGCTTTCTTT. Its translation is CASSPWTGERNTEAFF.

The table lists this clonotype with a few counts. The chain combines TRBV4-3 with TRBJ2-2, with 10 bases that match TRBD1. The CDR3 runs to 18 residues. The J segment lost 0 bases and the V segment lost 3 bases, leaving 7 bases of the junction unmatched. Germline V gives CDR1 LGHNA, CDR2 YSLEER. In DNA, the CDR3 is TGCGCCAGCAGCCACGAAAGGACAGGGGGAGCGAACACCGGGGAGCTGTTTTTT. The encoded protein is CASSHERTGGANTGELFF.

The V call is TRBV27, the J call TRBJ2-7; TRBD1 matches 9 bases. The CDR3 extends over 16 amino acids. The V and J ends lost 4 bases and 1 base, in that order; junction bases with no gene match: 8. Looked up from germline, CDR1 is MNHEY and CDR2 is SMNVEV (reference sequence). CDR3 residues: CASSSYRGPFSYEQYF. The CDR3 nucleotides read TGTGCCAGCAGTTCCTACAGGGGGCCCTTTTCCTACGAGCAGTACTTC.

The chain couples TRBV7-2 to TRBJ2-4, with 10 bases that match TRBD1. CDR3 length: 18 amino acids. The J segment lost 0 bases and the V segment lost 2 bases, leaving 7 bases of the junction unmatched. From germline, CDR1 is SGHTA and CDR2 FQGNSA. CDR3 bases: TGTGCCAGCAGCTTAAGGCCCAGGGACAGGGGAGCCAAAAACATTCAGTACTTC. Translating it yields CASSLRPRDRGAKNIQYF.

This clonotype has a handful of counts. The gene calls are TRBV20-1 and TRBJ2-3; TRBD2 matches 10 bases. The junction had 6 bases not matched to a gene; V was cut back by 0 bases and J by 3 bases. Per the germline V gene, CDR1 is DFQATT and CDR2 is SNEGSKA (reference sequence). CDR3 length: 16 residues. The CDR3 protein is CSARDPRTSGTDTQYF. CDR3 nucleotides: TGCAGTGCTAGAGATCCCCGGACTAGCGGAACAGATACGCAGTATTTT.